The present entry profiles one T cell receptor (beta chain) with its context. The sample comes from a study of blood T cell repertoires in COVID-19. Study context: Specimens from acute and convalescent COVID-19 originated in the United States, Italy and Spain. From T cells, B-cell-depleted T cells, or PBMCs came the material, which was cDNA or gDNA.

Methods used by the authors: Reference gene primer amplification gave nucleated cell count estimates. Assay used: immunoSEQ multiplex PCR; TCRdb lists only in-frame clones, some missing. That table gives V, J and clone size, and the DNA gave D and trimming. The sample consists of about 310,000 clones, more than 70% of them appearing once. V was clipped by 4 bases and J by 0 bases, with 14 bases between them. The CDR3 has 16 residues. Germline V lookup: CDR1 SGDLS, CDR2 YYNGEE. This sequence joins TRBV9 and TRBJ1-3, with D perhaps TRBD1 (6 bases). Sequences were obtained from peripheral blood. The source is a woman aged 50 to 60 who had recovered from COVID-19. The chain's CDR3 is CASSPSGHPSGNTIYF. For the CDR3, the DNA is TGTGCCAGCAGCCCTTCGGGACACCCCTCTGGAAACACCATATATTTT.